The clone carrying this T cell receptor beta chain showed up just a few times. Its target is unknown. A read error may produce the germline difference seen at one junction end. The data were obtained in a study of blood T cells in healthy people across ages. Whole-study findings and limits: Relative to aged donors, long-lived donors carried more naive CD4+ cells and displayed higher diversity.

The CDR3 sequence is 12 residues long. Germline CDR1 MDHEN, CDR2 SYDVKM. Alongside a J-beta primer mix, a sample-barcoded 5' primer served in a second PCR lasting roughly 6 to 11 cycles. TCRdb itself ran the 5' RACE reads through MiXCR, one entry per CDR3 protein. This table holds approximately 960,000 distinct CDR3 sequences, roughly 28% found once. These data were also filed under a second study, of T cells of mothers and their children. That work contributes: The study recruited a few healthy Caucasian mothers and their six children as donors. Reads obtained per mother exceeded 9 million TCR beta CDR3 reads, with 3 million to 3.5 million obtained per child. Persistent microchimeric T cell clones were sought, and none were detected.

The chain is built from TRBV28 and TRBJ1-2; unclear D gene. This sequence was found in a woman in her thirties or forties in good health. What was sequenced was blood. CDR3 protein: CAGSWAREGYTF. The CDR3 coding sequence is TGTGCCGGCAGTTGGGCCCGGGAGGGCTACACCTTC.